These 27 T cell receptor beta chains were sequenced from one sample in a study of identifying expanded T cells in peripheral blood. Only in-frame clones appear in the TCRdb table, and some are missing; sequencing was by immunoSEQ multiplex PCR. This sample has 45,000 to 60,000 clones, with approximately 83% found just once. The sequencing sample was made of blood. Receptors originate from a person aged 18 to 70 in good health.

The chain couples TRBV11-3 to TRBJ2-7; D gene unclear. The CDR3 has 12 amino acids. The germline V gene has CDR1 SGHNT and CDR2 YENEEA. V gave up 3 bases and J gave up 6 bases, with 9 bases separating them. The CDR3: CASSFAGGEQYF. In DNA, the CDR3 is TGTGCCAGCAGCTTCGCAGGTGGCGAGCAGTACTTC.

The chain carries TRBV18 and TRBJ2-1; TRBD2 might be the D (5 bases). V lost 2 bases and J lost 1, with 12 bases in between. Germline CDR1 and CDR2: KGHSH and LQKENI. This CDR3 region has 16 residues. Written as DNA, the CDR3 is TGTGCCAGCTCACCAGCGAGGGTGGTATCCTACAATGAGCAGTTCTTC. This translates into CASSPARVVSYNEQFF.

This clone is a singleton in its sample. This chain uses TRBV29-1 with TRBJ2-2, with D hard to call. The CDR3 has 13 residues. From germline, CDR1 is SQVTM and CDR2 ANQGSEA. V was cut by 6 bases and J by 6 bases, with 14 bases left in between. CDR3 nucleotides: TGCAGCGTCTGGGATATTGGTTCCGGGGAGCTGTTTTTT. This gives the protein CSVWDIGSGELFF.

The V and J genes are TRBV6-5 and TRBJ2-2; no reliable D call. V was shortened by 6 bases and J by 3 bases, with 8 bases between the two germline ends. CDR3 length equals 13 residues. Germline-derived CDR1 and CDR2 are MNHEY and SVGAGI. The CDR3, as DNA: TGTGCCAGCAGCGGACGGCACACCGGGGAGCTGTTTTTT. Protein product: CASSGRHTGELFF.

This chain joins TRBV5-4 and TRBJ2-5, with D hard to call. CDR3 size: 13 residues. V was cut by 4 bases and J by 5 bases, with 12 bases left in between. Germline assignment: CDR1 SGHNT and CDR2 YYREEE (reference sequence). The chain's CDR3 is CASSRNSLETQYF. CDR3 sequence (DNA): TGTGCCAGCAGCCGGAATTCTCTCGAGACCCAGTACTTC.

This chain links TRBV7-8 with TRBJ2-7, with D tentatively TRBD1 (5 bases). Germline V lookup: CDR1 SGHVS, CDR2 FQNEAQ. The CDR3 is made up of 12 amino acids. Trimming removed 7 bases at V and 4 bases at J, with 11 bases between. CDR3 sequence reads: CASKRRGYEQYF. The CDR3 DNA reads TGTGCCAGCAAGCGAAGGGGATACGAGCAGTACTTC.

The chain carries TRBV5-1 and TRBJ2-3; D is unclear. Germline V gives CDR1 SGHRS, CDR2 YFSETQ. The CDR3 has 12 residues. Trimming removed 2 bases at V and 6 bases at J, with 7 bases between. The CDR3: CASSFSRDTQYF. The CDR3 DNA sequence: TGCGCCAGCAGCTTTTCAAGGGATACGCAGTATTTT. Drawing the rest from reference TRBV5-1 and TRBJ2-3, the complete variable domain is KAGVTQTPRYLIKTRGQQVTLSCSPISGHRSVSWYQQTPGQGLQFLFEYFSETQRNKGNFPGRFSGRQFSNSRSEMNVSTLELGDSALYLCASSFSRDTQYFGPGTRLTVL.

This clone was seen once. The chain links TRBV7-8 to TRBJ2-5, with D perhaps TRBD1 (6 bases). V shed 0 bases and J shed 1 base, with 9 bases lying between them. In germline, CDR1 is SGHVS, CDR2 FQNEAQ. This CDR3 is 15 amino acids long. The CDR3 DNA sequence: TGTGCCAGCAGCTTAGCGGGGGCCATCCAAGAGACCCAGTACTTC. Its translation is CASSLAGAIQETQYF. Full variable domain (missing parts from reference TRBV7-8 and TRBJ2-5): GAGVSQSPRYKVAKRGQDVALRCDPISGHVSLFWYQQALGQGPEFLTYFQNEAQLDKSGLPSDRFFAERPEGSVSTLKIQRTQQEDSAVYLCASSLAGAIQETQYFGPGTRLLVL.

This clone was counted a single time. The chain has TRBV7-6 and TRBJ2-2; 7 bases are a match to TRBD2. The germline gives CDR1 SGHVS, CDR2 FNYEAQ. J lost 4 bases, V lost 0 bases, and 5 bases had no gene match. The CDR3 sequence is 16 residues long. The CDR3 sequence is CASSLAVSGGTGELFF. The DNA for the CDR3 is TGTGCCAGCAGCTTAGCGGTCTCGGGAGGCACCGGGGAGCTGTTTTTT.

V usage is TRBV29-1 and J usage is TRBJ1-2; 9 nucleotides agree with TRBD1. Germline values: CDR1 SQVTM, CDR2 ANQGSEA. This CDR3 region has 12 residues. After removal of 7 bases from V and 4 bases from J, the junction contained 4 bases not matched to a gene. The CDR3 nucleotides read TGCAGCGCCGGGACAGGGAGCTATGGCTACACCTTC. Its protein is CSAGTGSYGYTF.

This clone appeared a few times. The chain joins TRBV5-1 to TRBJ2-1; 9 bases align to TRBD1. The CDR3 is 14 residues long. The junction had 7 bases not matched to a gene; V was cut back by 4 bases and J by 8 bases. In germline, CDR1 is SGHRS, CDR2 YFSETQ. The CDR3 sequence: CASSPGTGRDEQFF. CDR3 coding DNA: TGCGCCAGCAGCCCAGGGACAGGGCGGGATGAGCAGTTCTTC.

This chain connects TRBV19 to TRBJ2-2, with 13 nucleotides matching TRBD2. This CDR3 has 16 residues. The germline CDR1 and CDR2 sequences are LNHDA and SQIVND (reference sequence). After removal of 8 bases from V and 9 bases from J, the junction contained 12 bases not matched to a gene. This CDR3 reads CASSHRTSGSGRELFF. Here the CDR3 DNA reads TGTGCCAGTTCACACAGGACTAGCGGGAGTGGAAGGGAGCTGTTTTTT.

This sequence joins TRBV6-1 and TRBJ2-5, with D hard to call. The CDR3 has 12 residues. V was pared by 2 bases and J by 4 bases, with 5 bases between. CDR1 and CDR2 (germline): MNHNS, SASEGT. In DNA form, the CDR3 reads TGTGCCAGCAGTGAAAGGCGAGAGACCCAGTACTTC. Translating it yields CASSERRETQYF.

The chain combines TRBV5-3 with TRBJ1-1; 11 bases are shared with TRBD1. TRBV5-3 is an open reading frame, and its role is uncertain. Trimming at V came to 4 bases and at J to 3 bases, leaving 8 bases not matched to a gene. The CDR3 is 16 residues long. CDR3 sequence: CARSLSGTGGDTEAFF. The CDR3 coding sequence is TGTGCCAGAAGCCTTTCGGGGACAGGGGGGGACACTGAAGCTTTCTTT.

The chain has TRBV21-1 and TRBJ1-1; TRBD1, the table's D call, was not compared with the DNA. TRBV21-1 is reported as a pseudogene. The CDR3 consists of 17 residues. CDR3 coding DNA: TGTGCCAGCAGCACTCCTTCGGACAGGGGCAACTGGACTGAAGCTTTCTTT. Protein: CASSTPSDRGNWTEAFF.

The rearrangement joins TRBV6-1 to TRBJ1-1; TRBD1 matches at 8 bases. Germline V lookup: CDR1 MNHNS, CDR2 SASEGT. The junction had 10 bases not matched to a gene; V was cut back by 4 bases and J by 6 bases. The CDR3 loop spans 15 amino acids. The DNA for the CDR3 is TGTGCCAGCAGTGCCCGTACAGGGGGAAGGGCTGAAGCTTTCTTT. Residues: CASSARTGGRAEAFF.

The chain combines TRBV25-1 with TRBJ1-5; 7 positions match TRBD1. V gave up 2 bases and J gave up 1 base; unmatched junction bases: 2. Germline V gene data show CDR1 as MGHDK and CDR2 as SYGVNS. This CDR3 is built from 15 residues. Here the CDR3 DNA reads TGTGCCAGCAGTGAACAGGGGGGCAGCAATCAGCCCCAGCATTTT. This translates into CASSEQGGSNQPQHF.

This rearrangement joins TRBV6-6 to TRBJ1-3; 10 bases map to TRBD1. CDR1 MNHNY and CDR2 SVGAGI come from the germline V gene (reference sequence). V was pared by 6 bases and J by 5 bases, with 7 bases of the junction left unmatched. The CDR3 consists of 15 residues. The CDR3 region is CASRRTGGTRNTIYF. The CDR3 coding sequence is TGTGCCAGCAGGAGGACAGGGGGAACGAGAAACACCATATATTTT.

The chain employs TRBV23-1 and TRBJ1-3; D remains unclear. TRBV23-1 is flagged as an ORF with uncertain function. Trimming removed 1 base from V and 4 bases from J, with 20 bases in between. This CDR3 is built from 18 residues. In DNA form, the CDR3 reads TGCGCCAGCAGTCAATTGCACCAGGCTCCCGAACAAGGAAACACCATATATTTT. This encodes CASSQLHQAPEQGNTIYF.

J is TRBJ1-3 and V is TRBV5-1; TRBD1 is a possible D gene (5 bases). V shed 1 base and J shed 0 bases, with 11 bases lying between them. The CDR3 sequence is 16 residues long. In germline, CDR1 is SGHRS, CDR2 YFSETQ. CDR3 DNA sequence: TGCGCCAGCAGCTTGTTAGTACAGGACTCTGGAAACACCATATATTTT. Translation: CASSLLVQDSGNTIYF.

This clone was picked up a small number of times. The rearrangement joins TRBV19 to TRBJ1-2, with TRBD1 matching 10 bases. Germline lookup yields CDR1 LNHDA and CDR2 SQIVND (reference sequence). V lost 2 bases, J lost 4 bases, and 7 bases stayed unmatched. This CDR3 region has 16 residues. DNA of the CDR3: TGTGCCAGTAGTATATTTTCGGACAGGGGGAGCTATGGCTACACCTTC. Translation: CASSIFSDRGSYGYTF.

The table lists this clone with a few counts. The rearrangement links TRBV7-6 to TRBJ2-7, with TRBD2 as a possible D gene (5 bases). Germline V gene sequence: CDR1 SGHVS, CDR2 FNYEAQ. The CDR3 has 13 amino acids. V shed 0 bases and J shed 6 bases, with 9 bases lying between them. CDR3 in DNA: TGTGCCAGCAGCTTAGCGCCTGGAGGCGAGCAGTACTTC. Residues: CASSLAPGGEQYF.

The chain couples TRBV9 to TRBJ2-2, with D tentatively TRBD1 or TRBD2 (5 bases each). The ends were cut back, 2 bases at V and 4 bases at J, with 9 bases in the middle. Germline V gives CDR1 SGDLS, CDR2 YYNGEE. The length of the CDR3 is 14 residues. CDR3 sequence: CASSVGPITGELFF. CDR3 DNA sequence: TGTGCCAGCAGCGTGGGACCCATCACCGGGGAGCTGTTTTTT.

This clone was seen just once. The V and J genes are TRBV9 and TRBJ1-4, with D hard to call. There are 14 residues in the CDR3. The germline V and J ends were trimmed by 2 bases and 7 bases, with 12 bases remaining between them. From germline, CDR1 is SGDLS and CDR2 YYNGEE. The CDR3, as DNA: TGTGCCAGCAGCGTCGAAGGGTCGAGTGAAAAACTGTTTTTT. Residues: CASSVEGSSEKLFF.

This CDR3 reads CASKTPPDNPESTDTQYF. The DNA of the CDR3 is TGTGCCAGCAAAACCCCCCCGGACAACCCAGAGAGCACAGATACGCAGTATTTT. The V gene is TRBV21-1, the J gene TRBJ2-3; no check of the table's D call, TRBD1, against the DNA was made. TRBV21-1 represents a pseudogene. The CDR3 is 18 residues long.

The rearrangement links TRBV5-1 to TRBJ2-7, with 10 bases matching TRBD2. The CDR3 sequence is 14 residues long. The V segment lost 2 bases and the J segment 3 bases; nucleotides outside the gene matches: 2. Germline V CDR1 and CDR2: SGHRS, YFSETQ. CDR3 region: CASSLPSGSYEQYF. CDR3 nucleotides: TGCGCCAGCAGCTTACCTAGCGGGAGCTACGAGCAGTACTTC.

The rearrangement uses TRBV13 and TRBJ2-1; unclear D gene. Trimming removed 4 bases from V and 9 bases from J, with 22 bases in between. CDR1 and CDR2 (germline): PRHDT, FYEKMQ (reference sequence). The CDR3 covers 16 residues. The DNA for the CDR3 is TGTGCCAGCAGCTCCACGTTACCCCCCCCAACAATTGAGCAGTTCTTC. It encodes CASSSTLPPPTIEQFF. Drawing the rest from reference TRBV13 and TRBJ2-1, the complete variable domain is AAGVIQSPRHLIKEKRETATLKCYPIPRHDTVYWYQQGPGQDPQFLISFYEKMQSDKGSIPDRFSAQQFSDYHSELNMSSLELGDSALYFCASSSTLPPPTIEQFFGPGTRLTVL.